The clone carrying this TCR beta chain was observed a handful of times. Its target is not known. The CDR3 has 13 residues. With 0 bases removed from V and 7 bases from J, the gap between germline ends came to 9 bases. CDR1 DFQATT and CDR2 SNEGSKA come from the germline V gene (reference sequence). These data originate in a study of T-cell memory formation after mild COVID-19. Turning to the study itself: The two donors had largely donor-specific TCR clusters.

Overall study findings and caveats: The study found balanced CD4/CD8 in clones contracting day 15 to 85 and a CD4+ lean in later expanders. Some SARS-CoV-2-responding clones were already detected in memory before infection.

The 5'RACE method, run with constant-segment primers, produced TCR alpha and TCR beta cDNA libraries (carrying sample barcodes and UMIs). TCRdb passed the 5' RACE reads through MiXCR, listing each CDR3 protein once. The sample includes around 300,000 distinct CDR3 sequences, approximately 13% of them seen just once. The chain recombines TRBV20-1 with TRBJ2-2; a weak D match, TRBD2 (7 bases). This TCR was recovered from a man younger than 35 who had mild COVID-19 (a few samples of this study predate the infection). Cell type and time point are not known. The sample consisted of PBMCs or a T cell subset sorted from them (not recorded which). The CDR3 sequence: CSAREGGHGELFF. CDR3 nucleotides: TGCAGTGCTAGAGAGGGGGGGCACGGGGAGCTGTTTTTT.